The 29 T cell receptor beta chains below come from one sample, sequenced in a study of blood T cell repertoires in COVID-19. This table comes from immunoSEQ multiplex PCR, and its TCRdb copy is limited to in-frame clones, with some not included. Of 45,000 to 65,000 clones listed, about 80% were seen once; the top ten hold roughly 3.5%. The specimen sequenced was peripheral blood. The source of these receptors is a man aged 55-75 years with acute or convalescent COVID-19.

The chain combines TRBV18 with TRBJ2-7; D remains unclear. The germline V gene encodes CDR1 KGHSH and CDR2 LQKENI. Trimming took off 2 bases at V and 3 bases at J, with 8 bases between the two ends. The CDR3 spans 13 residues. CDR3 sequence: CASSPEQNYEQYF. CDR3 in DNA: TGTGCCAGCTCACCAGAACAGAACTACGAGCAGTACTTC. Together with reference TRBV18 and TRBJ2-7, the CDR3 gives the full variable domain: NAGVMQNPRHLVRRRGQEARLRCSPMKGHSHVYWYRQLPEEGLKFMVYLQKENIIDESGMPKERFSAEFPKEGPSILRIQQVVRGDSAAYFCASSPEQNYEQYFGPGTRLTVT.

The rearrangement joins TRBV15 to TRBJ1-2, with TRBD1 matching over 9 bases. The germline V gene has CDR1 LNHNV and CDR2 YYDKDF (reference sequence). This CDR3 contains 16 residues. V was pared by 2 bases and J by 4 bases, with 8 bases of the junction left unmatched. Here the CDR3 reads CATSRSTGGAGYGYTF. CDR3 coding DNA: TGTGCCACCAGCAGATCAACAGGGGGCGCCGGCTATGGCTACACCTTC.

The V and J genes are TRBV2 and TRBJ1-5; 9 nucleotides agree with TRBD1. This CDR3 has 12 amino acids. From germline, CDR1 is SNHLY and CDR2 FYNNEI. The V gene end was trimmed by 8 bases and the J gene end by 7 bases; junction bases not matched to a gene: 3. CDR3 residues: CASRDREQPQHF. In nucleotides, the CDR3 is TGTGCCAGCCGGGACAGGGAACAGCCCCAGCATTTT.

The rearrangement joins TRBV6-2 or TRBV6-3 to TRBJ1-1; possible D gene TRBD1, 6 bases. The CDR3 is 15 amino acids. CDR1 is MNHEY and CDR2 is SVGEGT in the germline V gene. V dropped 1 base and J dropped 0 bases, with 9 bases sitting between them. CDR3 nucleotide sequence: TGTGCCAGCAGTTACTTGACAGGACTGAACACTGAAGCTTTCTTT. Its protein product is CASSYLTGLNTEAFF.

The chain recombines TRBV19 with TRBJ2-5; TRBD1 agrees at 12 bases. Germline CDR1 reads LNHDA; CDR2 reads SQIVND (reference sequence). Trimming took 1 base from V and 1 from J; bases not matched to a gene: 7. The CDR3 loop spans 18 amino acids. In DNA, the CDR3 is TGTGCCAGTAGTATAGGGGACAGGGGGCCACTTCTCCAAGAGACCCAGTACTTC. Protein product: CASSIGDRGPLLQETQYF.

This clone occurred a few times. The chain employs TRBV6-2 or TRBV6-3 and TRBJ2-2; 7 bases are shared with TRBD1. CDR3 length equals 16 residues. J lost 6 bases, V lost 5 bases, and 12 bases had no gene match. Germline values: CDR1 MNHEY, CDR2 SVGEGT. CDR3 amino acids: CASSPGSPTGAGELFF. CDR3 coding DNA: TGTGCCAGCAGTCCCGGTTCACCAACAGGGGCCGGGGAGCTGTTTTTT.

J is TRBJ1-1 and V is TRBV2; D call uncertain. CDR3 size: 14 residues. Per germline, CDR1 SNHLY and CDR2 FYNNEI. The V end was cut by 7 bases, the J end by 2 bases, with 14 bases between. CDR3 in DNA: TGTGCCAGCAAGTCGAACAGCGGAAACACTGAAGCTTTCTTT. This codes for CASKSNSGNTEAFF.

This clone came up a few times. V and J are TRBV27 and TRBJ2-2, with 8 bases that match TRBD1. V was pared by 7 bases and J by 0 bases, with 10 bases of the junction left unmatched. Germline V gene data show CDR1 as MNHEY and CDR2 as SMNVEV (reference sequence). The CDR3 spans 17 residues. CDR3 residues: CASTRGDRLANTGELFF. The CDR3 bases are TGTGCCAGCACCCGAGGGGACAGGCTCGCGAACACCGGGGAGCTGTTTTTT.

The J gene is TRBJ1-3, the V gene TRBV6-5; the D gene is possibly TRBD1 (5 bases). Germline lookup yields CDR1 MNHEY and CDR2 SVGAGI. The length of the CDR3 is 15 residues. V was clipped by 2 bases and J by 0 bases, with 8 bases between them. CDR3 DNA sequence: TGTGCCAGCAGTTACGGGGGGATCTCTGGAAACACCATATATTTT. It yields the protein CASSYGGISGNTIYF.

The chain's CDR3 is CATSLGQAYGYTF. DNA for the CDR3: TGTGCCACCAGTCTGGGACAAGCTTATGGCTACACCTTC. This chain connects TRBV24-1 to TRBJ1-2; possible D gene TRBD1, 6 bases. This CDR3 region has 13 residues. Germline CDR1 KGHDR, CDR2 SFDVKD. Trimming removed 6 bases at V and 5 bases at J, with 12 bases between.

The chain recombines TRBV18 with TRBJ1-2, with D tentatively TRBD1 (6 bases). The CDR3 sequence is 15 residues long. Trimming took 5 bases from V and 4 from J, leaving 17 bases between them. Germline V CDR1 and CDR2: KGHSH, LQKENI. CDR3 in DNA: TGTGCCAGCTCAAGGACAGATGGACGGGTCTATGGCTACACCTTC. Translation gives CASSRTDGRVYGYTF.

This rearrangement joins TRBV7-3 to TRBJ2-1, with D possibly TRBD2 on 6 matching bases. Germline assignment: CDR1 SGHTA and CDR2 FQGTGA. CDR3 length equals 12 residues. Trimming cost V 3 bases and J 7 bases, with 7 bases left between them. The CDR3 coding sequence is TGTGCCAGCAGCTTCGCGGGAAATGAGCAGTTCTTC. Its translation is CASSFAGNEQFF. Full variable domain (missing parts from reference TRBV7-3 and TRBJ2-1): GAGVSQTPSNKVTEKGKYVELRCDPISGHTALYWYRQSLGQGPEFLIYFQGTGAADDSGLPNDRFFAVRPEGSVSTLKIQRTERGDSAVYLCASSFAGNEQFFGPGTRLTVL.

The sample holds a few counts of this clone. The gene calls are TRBV4-1 and TRBJ1-1, with no clear D. The CDR3 contains 15 residues. CDR1 and CDR2 (germline): MGHRA, YSYEKL. With 4 bases removed from V and 4 bases from J, the gap between germline ends came to 16 bases. In DNA, the CDR3 is TGCGCCAGCAGCCGTTTAAGCGCTCTGGGCACTGAAGCTTTCTTT. It encodes CASSRLSALGTEAFF.

V gene TRBV29-1 combines with J gene TRBJ2-5; the D gene is possibly TRBD1 (5 bases). V shed 5 bases and J shed 9 bases, with 19 bases lying between them. The CDR3 covers 13 residues. The germline V gene encodes CDR1 SQVTM and CDR2 ANQGSEA. Here the CDR3 reads CSVTLRVTRAQYF. Here the CDR3 DNA reads TGCAGCGTTACTCTCAGGGTGACCAGGGCCCAGTACTTC.

This chain links TRBV5-4 with TRBJ2-2, with D tentatively TRBD2 (6 bases). The CDR3 is 16 amino acids. The germline V and J ends were trimmed by 1 base and 1 base, with 11 bases remaining between them. The germline V gene encodes CDR1 SGHNT and CDR2 YYREEE (reference sequence). CDR3 residues: CASSLMGGMNTGELFF. The CDR3 DNA follows: TGTGCCAGCAGCTTGATGGGGGGAATGAACACCGGGGAGCTGTTTTTT. The variable domain in full, with the rest retrieved from reference TRBV5-4 and TRBJ2-2, is ETGVTQSPTHLIKTRGQQVTLRCSSQSGHNTVSWYQQALGQGPQFIFQYYREEENGRGNFPPRFSGLQFPNYSSELNVNALELDDSALYLCASSLMGGMNTGELFFGEGSRLTVL.

The rearrangement uses TRBV7-2 and TRBJ2-2; D is undetermined. Germline V gives CDR1 SGHTA, CDR2 FQGNSA. The CDR3 is 13 amino acids. V lost 0 bases to trimming and J lost 3 bases, with 2 bases between them. This CDR3 reads CASSLAYTGELFF. The CDR3 DNA is TGTGCCAGCAGCTTAGCCTACACCGGGGAGCTGTTTTTT. Using reference TRBV7-2 and TRBJ2-2 for the parts outside the CDR3, the full variable domain is GAGVSQSPSNKVTEKGKDVELRCDPISGHTALYWYRQSLGQGLEFLIYFQGNSAPDKSGLPSDRFSAERTGGSVSTLTIQRTQQEDSAVYLCASSLAYTGELFFGEGSRLTVL.

This clone was seen a few times. The rearrangement uses TRBV5-1 and TRBJ2-2; D is perhaps TRBD2 (5 bases). V was clipped by 1 base and J by 3 bases, with 7 bases between them. The germline gives CDR1 SGHRS, CDR2 YFSETQ. The CDR3 covers 14 residues. The DNA for the CDR3 is TGCGCCAGCAGCTTGCGGCGGGACACCGGGGAGCTGTTTTTT. It specifies CASSLRRDTGELFF.

This chain uses TRBV5-1 with TRBJ1-1, with no clear D. V was shortened by 4 bases and J by 8 bases, with 18 bases between the two germline ends. This CDR3 contains 14 residues. CDR1 and CDR2 (germline): SGHRS, YFSETQ. Written as DNA, the CDR3 is TGCGCCAGCAGCCCCGGCCCCCTCGGAGGGGAAGCTTTCTTT. Protein product: CASSPGPLGGEAFF.

The rearrangement links TRBV5-5 to TRBJ1-2; no reliable D call. The CDR3 spans 12 residues. Germline V gives CDR1 SGHKS, CDR2 YYEKEE (reference sequence). V lost 1 base and J lost 8, with 9 bases in between. CDR3 in DNA: TGTGCCAGCAGCTTGACAGCAGAGGGCTACACCTTC. As protein: CASSLTAEGYTF.

V usage is TRBV9 and J usage is TRBJ1-2, with TRBD1 as a possible D gene (6 bases). The CDR3 contains 15 residues. V lost 0 bases to trimming and J lost 4 bases, with 13 bases between them. Per germline, CDR1 SGDLS and CDR2 YYNGEE. CDR3 coding DNA: TGTGCCAGCAGCGTAGGACCCGGACAGAGCTATGGCTACACCTTC. Translated: CASSVGPGQSYGYTF.

This clone was counted once. The same CDR3 is also encoded by other DNA sequences in this sample. The V and J genes are TRBV19 and TRBJ2-1; D remains unclear. V was shortened by 0 bases and J by 5 bases, with 5 bases between the two germline ends. Germline CDR1 is LNHDA and CDR2 is SQIVND (reference sequence). The CDR3 spans 13 residues. The CDR3 is CASSIDPDNEQFF. In DNA form, the CDR3 reads TGTGCCAGTAGTATAGACCCAGACAATGAGCAGTTCTTC.

Only a few counts were recorded for this clone. The chain links TRBV7-3 to TRBJ2-1; D perhaps matches TRBD2 (6 bases). V was trimmed by 5 bases and J by 9 bases, leaving 17 bases between them. CDR1 is SGHTA and CDR2 is FQGTGA in the germline V gene. CDR3 length equals 14 residues. The CDR3 DNA sequence: TGTGCCAGCAGCCCGACTAGTGACGGCCTTGAGCAGTTCTTC. Amino acids: CASSPTSDGLEQFF.

J is TRBJ2-1 and V is TRBV4-2; 7 bases are a match to TRBD2. J was trimmed by 2 bases and V by 0 bases; bases with no gene match: 4. This CDR3 contains 16 residues. Germline assignment: CDR1 LGHNA and CDR2 YNFKEQ. The CDR3 loop is CASSQDGDYTYNEQFF. In DNA form, the CDR3 reads TGTGCCAGCAGCCAAGATGGGGACTATACCTACAATGAGCAGTTCTTC.

This chain connects TRBV7-3 to TRBJ2-1, with 10 bases aligning to TRBD1. Germline values: CDR1 SGHTA, CDR2 FQGTGA. With 4 bases clipped from V and 8 bases from J, the junction kept 14 bases outside the gene matches. The CDR3 loop spans 17 amino acids. CDR3 loop: CASSSGQGSRTVDEQFF. CDR3 coding DNA: TGTGCCAGCAGCTCGGGACAGGGGTCGAGAACGGTCGATGAGCAGTTCTTC.

The V gene is TRBV6-4, the J gene TRBJ1-2; D gene uncertain. Germline V CDR1 and CDR2: MRHNA, SNTAGT. The V end was cut by 2 bases, the J end by 1 base, with 8 bases between. The length of the CDR3 is 14 residues. As DNA, the CDR3 is TGTGCCAGCAGTGACAGACAAATTAACTATGGCTACACCTTC. Translating gives CASSDRQINYGYTF.

V gene TRBV19 combines with J gene TRBJ1-1; no firm D call. The germline V gene encodes CDR1 LNHDA and CDR2 SQIVND (reference sequence). V lost 9 bases to trimming and J lost 6 bases, with 14 bases between them. This CDR3 region has 12 residues. DNA for the CDR3: TGTGCCAGCTCCTTTTTGAGCTCTGAAGCTTTCTTT. This translates into CASSFLSSEAFF.

V and J are TRBV5-6 and TRBJ1-1; tentative D call: TRBD1 (5 bases). The CDR3 loop spans 13 amino acids. Between the trimmed V and J ends, which lost 0 bases and 7 bases, there was a span of 10 bases. Germline lookup yields CDR1 SGHDT and CDR2 YYEEEE. This CDR3 is CASSLAGGDEAFF. The CDR3 DNA reads as TGTGCCAGCAGCTTGGCCGGGGGTGATGAAGCTTTCTTT.

The chain recombines TRBV5-4 with TRBJ2-5; tentative D call: TRBD2 (5 bases). The ends were cut back, 4 bases at V and 5 bases at J, with 12 bases in the middle. Germline loops: CDR1 SGHNT, CDR2 YYREEE (reference sequence). The CDR3 runs 13 residues. The CDR3 protein is CASSTPGFETQYF. The CDR3 nucleotides read TGTGCCAGCAGCACCCCGGGGTTCGAGACCCAGTACTTC.

The CDR3: CASSRTGMNEKLFF. As DNA, the CDR3 is TGCGCCAGCAGCAGGACAGGGATGAATGAAAAACTGTTTTTT. V is TRBV5-1 and J is TRBJ1-4, with TRBD1 matching 8 bases. V was pared by 4 bases and J by 5 bases, with 4 bases of the junction left unmatched. This CDR3 spans 14 amino acids. Germline-derived CDR1 and CDR2 are SGHRS and YFSETQ.